These 21 T cell receptor beta chains came from one sample sequenced in a study of T cells of healthy individuals. TCRdb reprocessed the 5' RACE reads with MiXCR, giving one entry per CDR3 protein. The table has about 53,000 distinct CDR3 sequences, about 15% seen once. The receptors originated from a human donor in good health.

CDR3 sequence (DNA): TGCAGCGTGGTGTACAGGGTAAATGAGCAGTTCTTC. Translating gives CSVVYRVNEQFF. The chain couples TRBV29-1 to TRBJ2-1, with D possibly TRBD1 on 6 matching bases. The CDR3 covers 12 residues. V was cut by 6 bases and J by 7 bases, with 13 bases left in between. The germline CDR1 and CDR2 sequences are SQVTM and ANQGSEA.

The chain joins TRBV7-9 to TRBJ1-1, with no clear D. Looked up from germline, CDR1 is SEHNR and CDR2 is FQNEAQ (reference sequence). Trimming took 0 bases from V and 1 from J, leaving 6 bases between them. The CDR3 totals 14 residues. CDR3 DNA sequence: TGTGCCAGCAGCTTAGCGTTAGGGAACACTGAAGCTTTCTTT. This encodes CASSLALGNTEAFF.

This clonotype occurred many times. One junction end does not reproduce the germline sequence, and a read error may be involved. CDR3 amino acids: CASSSIFQSAPYF. The CDR3 nucleotides are TGTGCCAGCAGCTCCATCTTCCAATCCGCCCCATACTTT. J is TRBJ2-3 and V is TRBV7-2, with D uncertain. CDR1 is SGHTA and CDR2 is FQGNSA in the germline V gene. The CDR3 is 13 amino acids.

V gene TRBV6-2 or TRBV6-3 combines with J gene TRBJ2-1; the D gene is possibly TRBD2 (5 bases). Germline V gene data show CDR1 as MNHEY and CDR2 as SVGEGT. V was trimmed by 7 bases and J by 5 bases, leaving 15 bases between them. CDR3 length: 14 amino acids. CDR3 bases: TGTGCCAGCACCCACCCCGGACTCAACAATGAGCAGTTCTTC. Its protein product is CASTHPGLNNEQFF.

This chain connects TRBV14 to TRBJ2-1; weak D call: TRBD2 (5 bases). The CDR3 length is 14 residues. The germline V gene has CDR1 SGHDN and CDR2 FVKESK. The V gene lost 0 bases and the J gene lost 9 bases, with 12 bases spanning the gap. The CDR3 protein is CASSQERVGTEQFF. The CDR3, as DNA: TGTGCCAGCAGCCAAGAGAGGGTTGGAACTGAGCAGTTCTTC.

This clonotype has a count of ten or more. CDR3 DNA sequence: TGCGCCAGCAGCCAAGACGGGACAGGTCATGAAAAACTGTTTTTT. Its translation: CASSQDGTGHEKLFF. The chain carries TRBV4-1 and TRBJ1-4; the match to TRBD1 covers 8 bases. Trimming cost V 0 bases and J 6 bases; bases outside gene matches: 3. CDR1 is MGHRA, CDR2 YSYEKL, per germline. The CDR3 sequence is 15 residues long.

The chain links TRBV6-5 to TRBJ2-7, with 7 bases lining up with TRBD2. V was pared by 0 bases and J by 2 bases, with 1 base of the junction left unmatched. CDR1 is MNHEY, CDR2 SVGAGI, per germline. The CDR3 covers 14 residues. The CDR3 is CASSYSLAAYEQYF. CDR3 coding DNA: TGTGCCAGCAGTTACTCCCTAGCGGCCTACGAGCAGTACTTC.

In its sample, this clonotype was seen many times. V and J are TRBV24-1 and TRBJ2-2, with TRBD1 matching over 7 bases. Germline V gives CDR1 KGHDR, CDR2 SFDVKD. The CDR3 totals 17 residues. V trimming: 0 bases; J trimming: 1 base; junction bases outside the gene matches: 4. CDR3 coding DNA: TGTGCCACCAGTGATTTGAGGACAGGAGAGAACACCGGGGAGCTGTTTTTT. Translation: CATSDLRTGENTGELFF.

Many counts were recorded for this clonotype. The chain couples TRBV20-1 to TRBJ1-4, with 7 bases matching TRBD1. CDR1 and CDR2 (germline): DFQATT, SNEGSKA (reference sequence). The CDR3 length is 15 residues. V lost 6 bases to trimming and J lost 2 bases; unmatched junction nucleotides: 9. CDR3: CSARGTRHTNEKLFF. CDR3 in DNA: TGCAGTGCCAGGGGGACGCGGCATACTAATGAAAAACTGTTTTTT.

The chain employs TRBV6-1 and TRBJ2-3; D ambiguous. CDR1 MNHNS and CDR2 SASEGT come from the germline V gene. Trimming cost V 7 bases and J 6 bases, with 8 bases left between them. This CDR3 has 11 residues. CDR3: CASKGPDTQYF. Written as DNA, the CDR3 is TGTGCCAGCAAAGGCCCCGATACGCAGTATTTT.

This clonotype was detected only a few times. The chain uses TRBV7-9 and TRBJ2-1, with 13 positions matching TRBD2. The germline CDR1 and CDR2 sequences are SEHNR and FQNEAQ (reference sequence). Losses at the gene ends were 5 bases for V and 7 bases for J; bases not matched to a gene: 2. The CDR3 length is 14 residues. The CDR3 sequence is CASSRTSGSNEQFF. The CDR3 DNA follows: TGTGCCAGCAGCCGGACTAGCGGGAGTAATGAGCAGTTCTTC.

Many counts were recorded for this clonotype. The V gene is TRBV19, the J gene TRBJ2-1; perhaps TRBD1 as D (6 bases). With 5 bases removed from V and 4 bases from J, the gap between germline ends came to 15 bases. Germline V lookup: CDR1 LNHDA, CDR2 SQIVND (reference sequence). The length of the CDR3 is 15 residues. CDR3 sequence: CASSSQSGEYNEQFF. CDR3 nucleotide sequence: TGTGCCAGTAGTTCTCAGTCAGGGGAGTACAATGAGCAGTTCTTC.

The chain recombines TRBV20-1 with TRBJ2-7; D is possibly TRBD1 or TRBD2 (5 bases each). The CDR3 is 13 residues long. V gave up 5 bases and J gave up 2 bases, with 13 bases separating them. Germline V gene sequence: CDR1 DFQATT, CDR2 SNEGSKA (reference sequence). The CDR3 nucleotides are TGCAGTGCTCGGGACCCCACAACCTACGAGCAGTACTTC. It is translated as CSARDPTTYEQYF.

This clonotype was recorded a few times. The genes are TRBV12-3 or TRBV12-4 and TRBJ2-7, with TRBD2 identical over 9 bases. V shed 2 bases, J shed 2 bases, and the junction held 1 base outside the gene matches. CDR3 length equals 14 residues. CDR3 region: CASSLLAGTYEQYF. The CDR3 bases are TGTGCCAGCAGTTTACTAGCGGGGACCTACGAGCAGTACTTC.

The rearrangement uses TRBV4-3 and TRBJ1-3; possibly TRBD1 for D (5 bases). The ends were cut back, 5 bases at V and 4 bases at J, with 15 bases in the middle. This CDR3 spans 15 amino acids. Per germline, CDR1 LGHNA and CDR2 YSLEER. This CDR3 is CASSNAGDSGNTIYF. CDR3 nucleotides: TGCGCCAGCAGCAATGCCGGGGACTCGGGAAACACCATATATTTT.

This chain connects TRBV6-2 or TRBV6-3 to TRBJ1-1; the D is unclear. The germline V and J ends were trimmed by 3 bases and 0 bases, with 8 bases remaining between them. Germline lookup yields CDR1 MNHEY and CDR2 SVGEGT. This CDR3 contains 14 residues. CDR3 amino acids: CASSYGAVNTEAFF. CDR3 bases: TGTGCCAGCAGTTATGGAGCGGTGAACACTGAAGCTTTCTTT.

In its sample, this clonotype was seen a few times. The V gene is TRBV6-5, the J gene TRBJ2-3, with D unclear. Between the trimmed V and J ends, which lost 2 bases and 2 bases, there was a span of 8 bases. The CDR3 runs to 14 residues. Germline-derived CDR1 and CDR2 are MNHEY and SVGAGI. CDR3 in DNA: TGTGCCAGCAGTTACACACAACCCACAGATACGCAGTATTTT. It yields the protein CASSYTQPTDTQYF.

The rearrangement uses TRBV20-1 and TRBJ2-7, with 7 bases identical to TRBD2. Germline trimming cut 6 bases from V and 2 bases from J; bases unmatched to any gene: 10. The V gene's germline CDR1 is DFQATT and CDR2 SNEGSKA (reference sequence). The CDR3 consists of 14 residues. The DNA of the CDR3 is TGCAGTGCCCCGAAGGCTAGCGGCCCCTACGAGCAGTACTTC. Translation: CSAPKASGPYEQYF.

Ten or more counts support this clonotype. This chain joins TRBV4-1 and TRBJ2-1; 11 bases align to TRBD2. CDR3 size: 18 residues. V was clipped by 1 base and J by 7 bases; unmatched bases: 12. Per germline, CDR1 MGHRA and CDR2 YSYEKL. The CDR3 spells CASSQVVAGTSGFNEQFF. CDR3 nucleotides: TGCGCCAGCAGCCAAGTGGTCGCGGGGACTAGCGGTTTTAATGAGCAGTTCTTC.

The sample holds a few counts of this clonotype. The chain links TRBV12-3 or TRBV12-4 to TRBJ1-1; D not certain. The CDR3 extends over 13 amino acids. The V gene lost 6 bases and the J gene lost 0 bases, with 8 bases spanning the gap. The CDR3 region has the DNA TGTGCCAGCAGCACATTCTTGAACACTGAAGCTTTCTTT. Encoded protein: CASSTFLNTEAFF.

This clonotype was counted ten times or more. The chain carries TRBV30 and TRBJ1-2; D not resolved. The germline V gene encodes CDR1 GTSNPN and CDR2 SVGIG (reference sequence). The CDR3 is 13 amino acids. Deletions cut 0 bases from V and 4 bases from J, with 9 bases between. The CDR3 here is CAWSVVVGYGYTF. CDR3 nucleotide sequence: TGTGCCTGGAGTGTGGTGGTCGGCTATGGCTACACCTTC.